This TCR beta chain was sequenced for a study of control samples from healthy donors and cancer patients. Libraries were prepared by immunoSEQ multiplex PCR; TCRdb keeps only in-frame clonotypes and omits some of them. The sample shows 60,000 to 70,000 clones, 75% to 85% of them seen only once. Trimming took off 1 base at V and 5 bases at J, with 10 bases between the two ends. CDR3 length: 13 residues. Looked up from germline, CDR1 is SGHDT and CDR2 is YYEEEE. The rearrangement uses TRBV5-6 and TRBJ2-7; TRBD1 might be the D (7 bases). This clonotype was obtained from a man aged 40-49 years in good health. The material sequenced was blood. The CDR3 bases are TGTGCCAGCAGCTTGCAGGGGGGCGACGAGCAGTACTTC. It is translated as CASSLQGGDEQYF.